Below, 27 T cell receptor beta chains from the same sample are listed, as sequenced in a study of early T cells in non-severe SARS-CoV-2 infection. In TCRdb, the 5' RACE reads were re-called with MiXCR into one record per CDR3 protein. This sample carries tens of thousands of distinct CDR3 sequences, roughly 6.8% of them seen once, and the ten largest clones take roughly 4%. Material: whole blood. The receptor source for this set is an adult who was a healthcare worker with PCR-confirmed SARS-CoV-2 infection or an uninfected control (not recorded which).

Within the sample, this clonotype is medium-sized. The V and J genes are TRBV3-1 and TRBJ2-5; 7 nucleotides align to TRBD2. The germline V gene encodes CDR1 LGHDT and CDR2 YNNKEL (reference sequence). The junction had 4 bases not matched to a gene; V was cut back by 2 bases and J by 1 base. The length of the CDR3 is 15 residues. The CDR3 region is CASSQTSEPQETQYF. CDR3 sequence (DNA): TGTGCCAGCAGCCAAACTAGCGAGCCCCAAGAGACCCAGTACTTC.

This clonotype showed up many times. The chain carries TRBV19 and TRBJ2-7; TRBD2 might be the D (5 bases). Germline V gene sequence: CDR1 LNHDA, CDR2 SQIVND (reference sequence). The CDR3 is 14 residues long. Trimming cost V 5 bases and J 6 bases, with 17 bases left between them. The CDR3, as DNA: TGTGCCAGTAGTCCTAGGACGGCGGGCAGCGAGCAGTACTTC. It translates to CASSPRTAGSEQYF.

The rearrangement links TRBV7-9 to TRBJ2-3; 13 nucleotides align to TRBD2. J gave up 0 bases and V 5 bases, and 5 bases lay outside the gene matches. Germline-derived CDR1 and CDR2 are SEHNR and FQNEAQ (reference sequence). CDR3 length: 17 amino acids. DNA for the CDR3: TGTGCCAGCAGCCGACTAGCGGGGGGCGCCAGCACAGATACGCAGTATTTT. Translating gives CASSRLAGGASTDTQYF.

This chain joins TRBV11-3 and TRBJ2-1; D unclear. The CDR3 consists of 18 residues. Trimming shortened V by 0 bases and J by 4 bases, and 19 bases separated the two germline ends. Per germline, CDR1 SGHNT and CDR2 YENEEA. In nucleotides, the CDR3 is TGTGCCAGCAGCTTAGATCGATTAGGTACTGCCGGATACAATGAGCAGTTCTTC. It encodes CASSLDRLGTAGYNEQFF.

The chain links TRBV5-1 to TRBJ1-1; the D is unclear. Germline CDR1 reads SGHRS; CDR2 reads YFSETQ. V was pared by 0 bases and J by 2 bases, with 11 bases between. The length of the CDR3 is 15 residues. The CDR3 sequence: CASSLALQTNTEAFF. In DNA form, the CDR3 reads TGCGCCAGCAGCTTGGCCTTACAGACTAACACTGAAGCTTTCTTT.

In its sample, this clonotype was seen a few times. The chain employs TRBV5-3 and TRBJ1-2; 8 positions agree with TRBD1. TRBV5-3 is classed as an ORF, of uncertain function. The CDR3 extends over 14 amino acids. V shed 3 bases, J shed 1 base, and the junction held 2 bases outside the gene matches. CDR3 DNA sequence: TGTGCCAGAAGCTCGGACAGGGTTAACTATGGCTACACCTTC. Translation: CARSSDRVNYGYTF.

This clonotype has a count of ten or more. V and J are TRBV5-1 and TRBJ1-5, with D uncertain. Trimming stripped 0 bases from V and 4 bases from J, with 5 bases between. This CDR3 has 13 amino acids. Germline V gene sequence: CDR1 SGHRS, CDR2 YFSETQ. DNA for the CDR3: TGCGCCAGCAGCTTGGAGTGGAATCAGCCCCAGCATTTT. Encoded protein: CASSLEWNQPQHF.

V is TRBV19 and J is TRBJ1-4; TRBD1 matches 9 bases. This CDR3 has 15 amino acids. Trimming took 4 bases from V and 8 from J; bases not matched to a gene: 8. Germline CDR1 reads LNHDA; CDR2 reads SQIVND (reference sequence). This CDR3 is CASSTPGQGMEKLFF. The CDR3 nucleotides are TGTGCCAGTAGTACGCCGGGACAGGGTATGGAAAAACTGTTTTTT. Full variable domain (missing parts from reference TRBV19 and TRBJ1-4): DGGITQSPKYLFRKEGQNVTLSCEQNLNHDAMYWYRQDPGQGLRLIYYSQIVNDFQKGDIAEGYSVSREKKESFPLTVTSAQKNPTAFYLCASSTPGQGMEKLFFGSGTQLSVL.

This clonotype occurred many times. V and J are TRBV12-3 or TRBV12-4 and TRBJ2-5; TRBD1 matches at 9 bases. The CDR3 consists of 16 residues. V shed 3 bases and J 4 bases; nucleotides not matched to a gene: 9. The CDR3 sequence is CASSFAGTGILETQYF. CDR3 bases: TGTGCCAGCAGTTTCGCCGGGACAGGGATTTTAGAGACCCAGTACTTC.

The CDR3 spells CASSELTGNYGYTF. The CDR3 DNA reads TGTGCCAGCAGTGAACTGACAGGAAACTATGGCTACACCTTC. The chain couples TRBV2 to TRBJ1-2, with TRBD1 as a possible D gene (6 bases). The CDR3 is 14 residues long. Germline V gene sequence: CDR1 SNHLY, CDR2 FYNNEI. Deletions cut 2 bases from V and 2 bases from J, with 9 bases between.

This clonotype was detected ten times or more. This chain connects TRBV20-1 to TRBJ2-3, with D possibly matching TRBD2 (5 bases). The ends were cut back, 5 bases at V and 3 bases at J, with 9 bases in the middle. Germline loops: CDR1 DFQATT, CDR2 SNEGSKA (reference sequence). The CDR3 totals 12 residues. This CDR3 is CSASGLTDTQYF. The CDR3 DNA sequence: TGCAGTGCTTCCGGACTGACAGATACGCAGTATTTT.

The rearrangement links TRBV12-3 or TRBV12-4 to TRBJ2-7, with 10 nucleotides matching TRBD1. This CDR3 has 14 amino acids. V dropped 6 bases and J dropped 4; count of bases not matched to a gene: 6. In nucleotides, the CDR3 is TGTGCCAGCAGAAGAAGGGGACAGGGGTACGAGCAGTACTTC. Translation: CASRRRGQGYEQYF.

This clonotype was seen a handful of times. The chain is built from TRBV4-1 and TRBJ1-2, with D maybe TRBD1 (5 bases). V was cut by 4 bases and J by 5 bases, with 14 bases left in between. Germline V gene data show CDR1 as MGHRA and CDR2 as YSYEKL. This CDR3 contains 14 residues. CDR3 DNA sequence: TGCGCCAGCAGCCTGGACCGGGGGTTGTATGGCTACACCTTC. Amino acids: CASSLDRGLYGYTF.

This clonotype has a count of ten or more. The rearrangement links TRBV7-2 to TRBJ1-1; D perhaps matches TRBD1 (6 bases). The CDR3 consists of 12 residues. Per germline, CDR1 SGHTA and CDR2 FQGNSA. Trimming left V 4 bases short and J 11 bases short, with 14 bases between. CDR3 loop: CASSSRGLIAFF. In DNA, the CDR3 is TGTGCCAGCAGCTCTAGGGGGTTGATTGCTTTCTTT.

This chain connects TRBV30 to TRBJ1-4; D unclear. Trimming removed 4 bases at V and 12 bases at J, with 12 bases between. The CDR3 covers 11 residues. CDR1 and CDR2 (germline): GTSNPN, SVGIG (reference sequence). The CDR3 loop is CAWKAGVELFF. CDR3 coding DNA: TGTGCCTGGAAGGCGGGTGTGGAACTGTTTTTT.

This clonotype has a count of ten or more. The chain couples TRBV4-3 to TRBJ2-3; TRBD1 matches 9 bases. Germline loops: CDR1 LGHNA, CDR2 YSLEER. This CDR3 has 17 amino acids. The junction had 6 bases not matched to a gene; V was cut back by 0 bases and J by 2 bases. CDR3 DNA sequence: TGCGCCAGCAGCCAAGATCTGGACAGGGGATACACAGATACGCAGTATTTT. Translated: CASSQDLDRGYTDTQYF.

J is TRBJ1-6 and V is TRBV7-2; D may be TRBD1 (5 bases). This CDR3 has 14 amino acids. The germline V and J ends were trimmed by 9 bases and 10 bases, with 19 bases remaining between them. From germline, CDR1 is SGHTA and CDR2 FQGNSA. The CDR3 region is CASSTNRLSSPLHF. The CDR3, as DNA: TGTGCCAGTTCCACCAACAGGCTCTCCTCACCCCTCCACTTT.

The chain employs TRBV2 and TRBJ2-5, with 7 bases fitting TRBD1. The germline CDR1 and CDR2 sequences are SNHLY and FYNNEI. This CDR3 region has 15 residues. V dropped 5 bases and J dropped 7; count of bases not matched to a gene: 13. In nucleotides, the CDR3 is TGTGCCAGCAGTCGCGCGACAGGGCAGGTGGGGACCCAGTACTTC. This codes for CASSRATGQVGTQYF.

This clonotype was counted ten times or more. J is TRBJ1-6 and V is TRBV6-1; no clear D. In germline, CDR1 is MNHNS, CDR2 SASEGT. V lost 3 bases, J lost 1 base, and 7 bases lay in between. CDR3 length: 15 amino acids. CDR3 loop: CASSDGESYNSPLHF. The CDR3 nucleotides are TGTGCCAGCAGTGATGGGGAATCCTATAATTCACCCCTCCACTTT.

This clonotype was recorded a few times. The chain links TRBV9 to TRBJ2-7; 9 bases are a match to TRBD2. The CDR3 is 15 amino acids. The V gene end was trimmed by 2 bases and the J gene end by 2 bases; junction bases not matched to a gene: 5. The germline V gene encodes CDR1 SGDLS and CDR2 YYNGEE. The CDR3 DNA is TGTGCCAGCAGCGTCGGGCTAGCGGGGACCTACGAGCAGTACTTC. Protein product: CASSVGLAGTYEQYF.

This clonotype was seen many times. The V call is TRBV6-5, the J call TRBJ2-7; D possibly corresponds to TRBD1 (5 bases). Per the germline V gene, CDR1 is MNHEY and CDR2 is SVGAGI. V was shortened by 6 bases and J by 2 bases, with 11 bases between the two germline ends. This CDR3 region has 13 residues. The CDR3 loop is CASRRQGPYEQYF. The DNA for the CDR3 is TGTGCCAGCAGACGTCAGGGCCCCTACGAGCAGTACTTC.

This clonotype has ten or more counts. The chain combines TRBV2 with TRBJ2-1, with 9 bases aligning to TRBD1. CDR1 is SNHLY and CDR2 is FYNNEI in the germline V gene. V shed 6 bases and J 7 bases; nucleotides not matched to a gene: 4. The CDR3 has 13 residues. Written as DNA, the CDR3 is TGTGCCAGCAGAATACAGGGGGCAAATGAGCAGTTCTTC. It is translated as CASRIQGANEQFF.

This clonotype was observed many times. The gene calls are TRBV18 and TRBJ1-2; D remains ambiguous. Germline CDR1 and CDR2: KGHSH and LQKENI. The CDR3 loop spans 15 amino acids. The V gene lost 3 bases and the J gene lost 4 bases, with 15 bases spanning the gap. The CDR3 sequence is CASSPRDVPPYGYTF. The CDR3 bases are TGTGCCAGCTCACCCCGCGATGTCCCACCCTATGGCTACACCTTC.

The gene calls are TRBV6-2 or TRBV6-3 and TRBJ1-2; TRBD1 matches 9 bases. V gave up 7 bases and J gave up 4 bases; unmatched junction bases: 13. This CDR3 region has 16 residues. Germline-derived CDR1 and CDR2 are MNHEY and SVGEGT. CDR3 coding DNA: TGTGCCAGCATTCTCCGGCGTGGACAGGGGATCTATGGCTACACCTTC. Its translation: CASILRRGQGIYGYTF.

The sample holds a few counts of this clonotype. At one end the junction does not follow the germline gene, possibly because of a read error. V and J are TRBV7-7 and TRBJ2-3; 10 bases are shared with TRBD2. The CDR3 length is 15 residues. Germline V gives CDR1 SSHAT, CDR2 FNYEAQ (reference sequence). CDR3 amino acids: CASSPSGGAIDTQYF. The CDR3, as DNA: TGTGCTAGCAGCCCAAGCGGGGGGGCCATCGATACGCAGTATTTT.

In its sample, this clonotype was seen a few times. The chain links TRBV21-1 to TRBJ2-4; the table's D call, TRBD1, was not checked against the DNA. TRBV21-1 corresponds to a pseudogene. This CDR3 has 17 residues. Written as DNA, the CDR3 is TGTGCCAGCAGCAAACGACGACAGCAGAGAGCCAAAAACATTCAGTACTTC. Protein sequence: CASSKRRQQRAKNIQYF.

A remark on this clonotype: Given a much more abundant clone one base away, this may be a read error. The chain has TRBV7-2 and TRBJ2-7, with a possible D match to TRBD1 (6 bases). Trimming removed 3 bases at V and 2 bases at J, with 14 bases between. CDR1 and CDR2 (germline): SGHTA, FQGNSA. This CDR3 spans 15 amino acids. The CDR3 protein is CASSLIRWGPYEQYF. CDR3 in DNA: TGTGCCAGCAGCTTGATTCGCTGGGGGCCCTACGAGCAGTACTTC.